The 21 T cell receptor beta chains below were found in one sample sequenced in a study of shared clonotypes between healthy human individuals. CD8 cells regarded as naive lacked CD45RO, were positively chosen for CCR7, and omitted terminally differentiated effector memory CD45RA+ cells. Assay: immunoSEQ multiplex PCR; the TCRdb copy retains only in-frame clones and omits some. The repertoire holds about 700,000 clones, with 90% to 95% as singletons. The sequenced material came from naive CD8+ T cells sorted from blood. The receptors were sampled from a man aged 25-45 years in good health.

J is TRBJ2-1 and V is TRBV5-1; D unresolved. Germline-derived CDR1 and CDR2 are SGHRS and YFSETQ. The CDR3 length is 13 residues. Trimming removed 0 bases at V and 7 bases at J, with 8 bases between. CDR3 in amino acids: CASSLAAINEQFF. The CDR3 DNA is TGCGCCAGCAGCTTGGCCGCTATTAATGAGCAGTTCTTC.

The CDR3 sequence is CASSRTGQGADTQYF. The CDR3 nucleotides read TGTGCCAGCAGCCGTACGGGACAGGGGGCAGATACGCAGTATTTT. The chain carries TRBV5-4 and TRBJ2-3, with TRBD1 matching over 11 bases. V lost 4 bases, J lost 4 bases, and 5 bases stayed unmatched. The CDR3 contains 15 residues. Per the germline V gene, CDR1 is SGHNT and CDR2 is YYREEE (reference sequence).

The CDR3 nucleotides are TGTGCCAGCAGCCATCTGCCCGGGACCTACGAGCAGTACTTC. Translated: CASSHLPGTYEQYF. The chain uses TRBV5-5 and TRBJ2-7, with a possible D match to TRBD2 (5 bases). Germline V gene sequence: CDR1 SGHKS, CDR2 YYEKEE (reference sequence). This CDR3 contains 14 residues. Trimming cost V 4 bases and J 2 bases, with 13 bases left between them.

The chain recombines TRBV28 with TRBJ1-2, with 9 bases aligning to TRBD1. Germline CDR1 MDHEN, CDR2 SYDVKM. The CDR3 is 13 amino acids. J was trimmed by 8 bases and V by 2 bases; bases with no gene match: 3. CDR3 DNA sequence: TGTGCCAGCAGTTTAGGGACAGGGTTAGGCTACACCTTC. This codes for CASSLGTGLGYTF.

V usage is TRBV7-9 and J usage is TRBJ2-5, with D possibly called TRBD1 or TRBD2 (5 bases each). Trimming took off 5 bases at V and 3 bases at J, with 10 bases between the two ends. The CDR3 is 13 residues long. CDR1 is SEHNR and CDR2 is FQNEAQ in the germline V gene (reference sequence). The CDR3 nucleotides are TGTGCCAGCAGCCCCGGGACGAAAGAGACCCAGTACTTC. It codes for CASSPGTKETQYF.

In its sample, this clone was seen once. The V gene is TRBV28, the J gene TRBJ2-2, with D possibly TRBD2 on 6 matching bases. CDR3 length: 16 amino acids. CDR1 MDHEN and CDR2 SYDVKM come from the germline V gene. Trimming took 1 base from V and 2 from J, leaving 11 bases between them. The CDR3 DNA follows: TGTGCCAGCAGTTTATTGGGGACTCTCAACACCGGGGAGCTGTTTTTT. Its protein product is CASSLLGTLNTGELFF.

The CDR3 sequence is CASSTPSGRPGEQYF. The CDR3 DNA sequence: TGTGCCAGCAGCACCCCGAGCGGGAGGCCTGGAGAGCAGTACTTC. The chain has TRBV7-6 and TRBJ2-7; TRBD2 matches 9 bases. The CDR3 loop spans 15 amino acids. V trimming: 5 bases; J trimming: 7 bases; junction bases outside the gene matches: 12. Germline CDR1 and CDR2: SGHVS and FNYEAQ.

The rearrangement links TRBV7-2 to TRBJ2-1, with a weak D call TRBD1 (5 bases). Trimming pared 5 bases from V and 6 bases from J, leaving 14 bases between. The germline V gene has CDR1 SGHTA and CDR2 FQGNSA. This CDR3 has 14 amino acids. The CDR3 reads CASSTRRTGNEQFF. In DNA form, the CDR3 reads TGTGCCAGCAGCACTCGCCGTACAGGCAATGAGCAGTTCTTC.

The rearrangement joins TRBV5-1 to TRBJ2-1, with no clear D. The V gene lost 7 bases and the J gene lost 11 bases, with 13 bases spanning the gap. CDR3 length: 11 amino acids. The germline V gene encodes CDR1 SGHRS and CDR2 YFSETQ. Here the CDR3 reads CASHSGSKQFF. The CDR3 DNA reads as TGCGCCAGCCATTCCGGGTCGAAGCAGTTCTTC.

This clone has a single count. V usage is TRBV7-9 and J usage is TRBJ2-7, with D unclear. The CDR3 runs 16 residues. CDR1 is SEHNR and CDR2 is FQNEAQ in the germline V gene (reference sequence). Trimming left V 4 bases short and J 2 bases short, with 18 bases between. As DNA, the CDR3 is TGTGCCAGCAGCTGGGGAAGTCAAGATTTCACCTACGAGCAGTACTTC. This codes for CASSWGSQDFTYEQYF.

The genes are TRBV4-1 and TRBJ2-7, with 7 bases that match TRBD2. CDR3 length: 15 residues. Germline V gene sequence: CDR1 MGHRA, CDR2 YSYEKL. V lost 4 bases, J lost 7 bases, and 13 bases stayed unmatched. CDR3 loop: CASSPLAGRFEEQYF. DNA of the CDR3: TGCGCCAGCAGCCCCCTAGCCGGGAGGTTCGAAGAGCAGTACTTC.

The V gene is TRBV28, the J gene TRBJ1-2; a possible D gene is TRBD1 (6 bases). Germline V gene sequence: CDR1 MDHEN, CDR2 SYDVKM. V lost 7 bases, J lost 2 bases, and 14 bases lay in between. The CDR3 has 14 residues. CDR3 sequence reads: CASTLPDSNYGYTF. As DNA, the CDR3 is TGTGCCAGCACCCTACCGGACAGCAACTATGGCTACACCTTC.

J is TRBJ2-6 and V is TRBV28; D possibly uses TRBD1 or TRBD2 (5 bases each). Trimming cost V 5 bases and J 0 bases, with 17 bases left between them. The V gene's germline CDR1 is MDHEN and CDR2 SYDVKM. CDR3 size: 18 residues. The CDR3 DNA is TGTGCCAGCAGTCACCCAGGGACGCAGAGCTCTGGGGCCAACGTCCTGACTTTC. Amino acid sequence: CASSHPGTQSSGANVLTF.

The rearrangement uses TRBV5-6 and TRBJ1-4, with D maybe TRBD1 (5 bases). Trimming stripped 1 base from V and 2 bases from J, with 6 bases between. In germline, CDR1 is SGHDT, CDR2 YYEEEE. The CDR3 totals 14 residues. The CDR3 here is CASSLWGTNEKLFF. CDR3 in DNA: TGTGCCAGCAGCTTGTGGGGGACTAATGAAAAACTGTTTTTT. The variable domain in full, completed from reference TRBV5-6 and TRBJ1-4, reads DAGVTQSPTHLIKTRGQQVTLRCSPKSGHDTVSWYQQALGQGPQFIFQYYEEEERQRGNFPDRFSGHQFPNYSSELNVNALLLGDSALYLCASSLWGTNEKLFFGSGTQLSVL.

The V call is TRBV6-6, the J call TRBJ2-7, with TRBD2 matching over 7 bases. This CDR3 spans 15 amino acids. Germline CDR1 reads MNHNY; CDR2 reads SVGAGI (reference sequence). J was trimmed by 4 bases and V by 0 bases; bases with no gene match: 6. The CDR3 here is CASSYSVGLLYEQYF. The CDR3 region has the DNA TGTGCCAGCAGTTACTCGGTGGGACTATTGTACGAGCAGTACTTC.

The chain recombines TRBV25-1 with TRBJ2-1; the match to TRBD2 covers 8 bases. V trimming: 4 bases; J trimming: 6 bases; junction bases outside the gene matches: 11. Germline CDR1 is MGHDK and CDR2 is SYGVNS. This CDR3 is built from 16 residues. The CDR3 reads CASSVTGLGPSNEQFF. In DNA, the CDR3 is TGTGCCAGCAGTGTCACGGGACTAGGGCCGAGCAATGAGCAGTTCTTC.

The rearrangement joins TRBV18 to TRBJ1-2, with 8 bases fitting TRBD1. Per germline, CDR1 KGHSH and CDR2 LQKENI. The CDR3 has 17 amino acids. J was trimmed by 2 bases and V by 3 bases; bases with no gene match: 11. CDR3 sequence (DNA): TGTGCCAGCTCACCTGAAACGCTAACAGGGGGGAACTATGGCTACACCTTC. It codes for CASSPETLTGGNYGYTF.

The genes are TRBV6-4 and TRBJ2-1; 13 nucleotides agree with TRBD2. The CDR3 runs 15 residues. The germline CDR1 and CDR2 sequences are MRHNA and SNTAGT. J was trimmed by 6 bases and V by 6 bases; bases with no gene match: 5. CDR3 sequence: CASSAGLAGLNEQFF. CDR3 bases: TGTGCCAGCAGCGCGGGACTAGCGGGGCTCAATGAGCAGTTCTTC.

J is TRBJ1-2 and V is TRBV25-1; D call uncertain. The germline CDR1 and CDR2 sequences are MGHDK and SYGVNS. Trimming cost V 2 bases and J 8 bases, with 15 bases left between them. This CDR3 has 14 amino acids. The CDR3 here is CASSEGAAVYGYTF. CDR3 nucleotide sequence: TGTGCCAGCAGTGAAGGCGCGGCAGTCTACGGCTACACCTTC.

A word on this clone: This sample also contains other DNA sequences that code for the same CDR3. V is TRBV27 and J is TRBJ2-7; 7 positions match TRBD1. The germline gives CDR1 MNHEY, CDR2 SMNVEV (reference sequence). This CDR3 spans 13 amino acids. Trimming removed 5 bases from V and 0 bases from J; junction bases left unmatched: 1. As DNA, the CDR3 is TGTGCCAGCAGTCGGACAGGCTCCTACGAGCAGTACTTC. Its translation is CASSRTGSYEQYF.

Only one count was recorded for this clone. The chain joins TRBV6-4 to TRBJ2-3; 13 nucleotides align to TRBD2. The CDR3 has 15 amino acids. In germline, CDR1 is MRHNA, CDR2 SNTAGT. Trimming took 6 bases from V and 4 from J; bases not matched to a gene: 4. The CDR3 spells CASSQLAGGPDTQYF. The CDR3 nucleotides read TGTGCCAGCAGCCAACTAGCGGGAGGGCCAGATACGCAGTATTTT.